The subject of this entry is one T cell receptor beta chain. Its target is unknown. This sample was taken from a study of shared clonotypes between healthy human individuals. Study-wide context: A donor's plate count was three for CD4 naive and three for CD4 memory; CD8 naive had two and CD8 memory one.

The repertoire was sequenced with immunoSEQ multiplex PCR; TCRdb's copy has only in-frame clones and lacks some. The sample has approximately 2,300,000 clones, about 90% seen once; the top ten hold approximately 0.39%. Overall study results and limits: Researchers sampled only blood; tissue repertoires likely differ.

V was clipped by 4 bases and J by 8 bases; unmatched bases: 6. Germline assignment: CDR1 SGHRS and CDR2 YFSETQ. The CDR3 spans 14 residues. Recent acute infections and vaccinations were absent in the healthy HIV-negative adult donors. It was into CD45RA+ naive and CD45RA-negative memory subsets that the CD4+ cells were split. The chain uses TRBV5-1 and TRBJ2-4, with TRBD2 matching over 10 bases. Input material: naive CD4+ T cells from PBMCs. Specified subset: CD45RA+ positively selected. This TCR was recovered from a man in his late teens or twenties in good health. Some clones in this sample may be carry-over from other donors' samples. The CDR3 region is CASSGASGSDIQYF. The CDR3 DNA reads as TGCGCCAGCAGCGGGGCTAGCGGGAGTGACATTCAGTACTTC.